This T cell receptor beta chain was identified during a study of cytomegalovirus exposure and HLA in healthy donors. Study as a whole: Researchers found that about 82% of fewer than 450 genotyped donors fell within the Caucasian-associated ancestry cluster.

Whole-study results and caveats: Among CMV-associated TCR beta chains, most appeared HLA-restricted in a later analysis. In a later analysis, TCR association rates varied by HLA locus: DRB1 most, HLA-C fewest.

Trimming took 3 bases from V and 3 from J; bases not matched to a gene: 4. The CDR3 extends over 17 amino acids. Per germline, CDR1 MDHEN and CDR2 SYDVKM. PCR was performed using 60 Vbeta and 13 Jbeta primers. Generated by immunoSEQ multiplex PCR, the TCRdb table keeps only in-frame clones and is missing some. The repertoire holds roughly 230,000 clones, with approximately 91% as singletons. Remarks on this clone: Its specificity is unknown.

This sequence originates from a girl aged 2 to 10 in good health and CMV-seronegative. The sample comprised PBMCs. This chain joins TRBV28 and TRBJ2-6, with 11 bases fitting TRBD1. This chain's CDR3 is CASSFGQGASGANVLTF. CDR3 DNA sequence: TGTGCCAGCAGTTTTGGACAGGGGGCTAGTGGGGCCAACGTCCTGACTTTC.